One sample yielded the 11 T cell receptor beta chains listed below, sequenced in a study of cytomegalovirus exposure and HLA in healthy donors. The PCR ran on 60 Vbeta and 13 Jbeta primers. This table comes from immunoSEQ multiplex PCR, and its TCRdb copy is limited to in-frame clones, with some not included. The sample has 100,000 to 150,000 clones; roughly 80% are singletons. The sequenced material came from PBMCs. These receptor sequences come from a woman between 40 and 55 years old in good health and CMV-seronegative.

CDR3 loop: CASSRAGGDLSYGYTF. The CDR3 nucleotides are TGTGCCAGCAGCAGGGCAGGGGGCGATCTGAGCTATGGCTACACCTTC. J is TRBJ1-2 and V is TRBV7-2; 8 bases fit TRBD1. CDR3 length: 16 amino acids. Per germline, CDR1 SGHTA and CDR2 FQGNSA. Trimming took 5 bases from V and 4 from J; bases not matched to a gene: 12.

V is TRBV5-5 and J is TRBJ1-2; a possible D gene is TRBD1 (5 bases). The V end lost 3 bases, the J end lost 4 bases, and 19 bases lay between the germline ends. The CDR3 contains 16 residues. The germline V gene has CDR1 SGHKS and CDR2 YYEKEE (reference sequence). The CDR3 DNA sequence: TGTGCCAGCAGCTGGACTAAGGTTGGGGGGGGCTATGGCTACACCTTC. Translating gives CASSWTKVGGGYGYTF.

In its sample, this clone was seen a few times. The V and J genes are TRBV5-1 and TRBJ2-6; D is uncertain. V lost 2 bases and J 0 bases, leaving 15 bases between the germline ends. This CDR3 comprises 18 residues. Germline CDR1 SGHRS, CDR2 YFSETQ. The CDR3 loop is CASSFGGSSSSGANVLTF. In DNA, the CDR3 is TGCGCCAGCAGCTTCGGCGGCAGTTCAAGCTCTGGGGCCAACGTCCTGACTTTC.

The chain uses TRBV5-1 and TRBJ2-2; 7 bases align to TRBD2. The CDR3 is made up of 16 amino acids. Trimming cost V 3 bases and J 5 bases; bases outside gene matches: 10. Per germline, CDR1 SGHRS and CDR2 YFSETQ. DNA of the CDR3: TGCGCCAGCAGCTCGGAGGGCGGGAGCGCGACCGGGGAGCTGTTTTTT. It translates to CASSSEGGSATGELFF.

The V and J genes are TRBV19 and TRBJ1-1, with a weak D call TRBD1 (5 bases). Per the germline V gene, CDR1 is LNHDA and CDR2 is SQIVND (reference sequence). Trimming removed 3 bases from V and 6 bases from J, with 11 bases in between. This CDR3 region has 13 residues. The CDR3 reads CASSIDRGAEAFF. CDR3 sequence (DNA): TGTGCCAGTAGTATCGACCGGGGGGCTGAAGCTTTCTTT.

The CDR3 DNA sequence: TGTGCCAGCAGCCCTCGACTAGCTGAGTACAATGAGCAGTTCTTC. Residues: CASSPRLAEYNEQFF. The chain employs TRBV9 and TRBJ2-1, with 7 bases matching TRBD2. CDR1 SGDLS and CDR2 YYNGEE come from the germline V gene. The CDR3 runs 15 residues. With V trimmed by 4 bases and J by 4 bases, 8 bases remained unmatched.

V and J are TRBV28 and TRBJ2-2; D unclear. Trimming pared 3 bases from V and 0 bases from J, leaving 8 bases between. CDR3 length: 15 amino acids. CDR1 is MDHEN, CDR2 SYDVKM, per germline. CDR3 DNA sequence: TGTGCCAGCAGTTTCTACCGCTCGAACACCGGGGAGCTGTTTTTT. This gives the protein CASSFYRSNTGELFF.

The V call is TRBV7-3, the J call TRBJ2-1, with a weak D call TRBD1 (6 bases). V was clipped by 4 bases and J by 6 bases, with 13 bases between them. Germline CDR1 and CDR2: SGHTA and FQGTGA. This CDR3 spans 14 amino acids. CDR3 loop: CASSSRLDSNEQFF. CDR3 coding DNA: TGTGCCAGCAGCTCTCGGTTGGACAGCAATGAGCAGTTCTTC. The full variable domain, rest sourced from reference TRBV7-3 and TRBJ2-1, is GAGVSQTPSNKVTEKGKYVELRCDPISGHTALYWYRQSLGQGPEFLIYFQGTGAADDSGLPNDRFFAVRPEGSVSTLKIQRTERGDSAVYLCASSSRLDSNEQFFGPGTRLTVL.

The CDR3, as DNA: TGTGCCAGCAGCTTCACAGGGGGCTCTGGGGCCAACGTCCTGACTTTC. Its translation: CASSFTGGSGANVLTF. The gene calls are TRBV5-5 and TRBJ2-6, with 8 bases matching TRBD1. The CDR3 consists of 16 residues. Germline V gives CDR1 SGHKS, CDR2 YYEKEE (reference sequence). The V gene end was trimmed by 2 bases and the J gene end by 0 bases; junction bases not matched to a gene: 1.

As DNA, the CDR3 is TGCGCCAGCAGCCCGCTAGCGGGGGGTTATAATGAGCAGTTCTTC. This sequence encodes CASSPLAGGYNEQFF. The chain joins TRBV4-3 to TRBJ2-1, with 11 bases that match TRBD2. The germline V gene has CDR1 LGHNA and CDR2 YSLEER. This CDR3 has 15 amino acids. V shed 4 bases and J 7 bases; nucleotides not matched to a gene: 6.

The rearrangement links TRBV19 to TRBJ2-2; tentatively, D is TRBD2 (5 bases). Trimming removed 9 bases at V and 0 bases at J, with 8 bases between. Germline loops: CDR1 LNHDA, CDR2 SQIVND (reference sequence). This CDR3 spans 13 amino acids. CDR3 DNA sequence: TGTGCCAGCACGGAGGCGAACACCGGGGAGCTGTTTTTT. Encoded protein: CASTEANTGELFF.